The 16 T cell receptor beta chains below come from one sample, sequenced in a study of blood T cells in healthy people across ages. With a J-beta primer mix and a sample-barcoded 5' primer, a second PCR ran roughly 6 to 12 cycles. TCRdb re-called the 5' RACE reads with MiXCR, one entry per CDR3 protein. Among about 780,000 distinct CDR3 sequences listed, roughly 46% were seen once. Sequenced material: blood. Receptor source: an elderly man in good health.

The genes are TRBV9 and TRBJ2-1; the D gene could be TRBD1 or TRBD2 (5 bases each). CDR1 is SGDLS and CDR2 is YYNGEE in the germline V gene. Trimming pared 0 bases from V and 0 bases from J, leaving 10 bases between. This CDR3 is 16 amino acids long. CDR3 in amino acids: CASSVGDVLSYNEQFF. CDR3 in DNA: TGTGCCAGCAGCGTAGGGGACGTCCTCTCCTACAATGAGCAGTTCTTC.

The chain couples TRBV6-1 to TRBJ1-2; no definite D call. Per the germline V gene, CDR1 is MNHNS and CDR2 is SASEGT. V was shortened by 1 base and J by 8 bases, with 17 bases between the two germline ends. The CDR3 has 15 amino acids. The chain's CDR3 is CASSEEWGRNKGYTF. The CDR3 nucleotides read TGTGCCAGCAGTGAAGAATGGGGAAGGAACAAGGGCTACACCTTC.

This chain joins TRBV2 and TRBJ2-5; D is possibly TRBD2 (7 bases). The DNA matches TRBJ2-7 better at its end, which makes the J call doubtful. Germline V CDR1 and CDR2: SNHLY, FYNNEI. The CDR3 is made up of 13 amino acids. Here the CDR3 reads CAQRYREGGEQYF. CDR3 nucleotides: TGTGCCCAGAGGTACAGGGAGGGCGGCGAGCAGTACTTC.

This clonotype came up a few times. The chain couples TRBV7-2 to TRBJ2-1, with 7 bases matching TRBD2. This CDR3 comprises 15 residues. V lost 0 bases, J lost 7 bases, and 6 bases stayed unmatched. Germline CDR1 is SGHTA and CDR2 is FQGNSA. The CDR3 DNA sequence: TGTGCCAGCAGCTTAGCGGGAGGGCCACGGAATGAGCAGTTCTTC. Translation: CASSLAGGPRNEQFF.

The CDR3 here is CASRPGLAGGPYETQYF. For the CDR3, the DNA is TGTGCCAGCAGACCCGGACTAGCGGGAGGGCCATACGAGACCCAGTACTTC. The J gene is TRBJ2-5, the V gene TRBV4-2; 15 nucleotides match TRBD2. Looked up from germline, CDR1 is LGHNA and CDR2 is YNFKEQ. The CDR3 totals 17 residues. Trimming took 6 bases from V and 5 from J; bases not matched to a gene: 10.

As regards this clonotype: The junction shows a germline mismatch at one end, possibly a read error. The chain links TRBV24-1 to TRBJ2-1; D is possibly TRBD1 or TRBD2 (6 bases each). Germline CDR1 is KGHDR and CDR2 is SFDVKD. The CDR3 runs to 16 residues. The DNA for the CDR3 is TGTGCCGCCAGTGATCCAGGGGAGGTGGGTGACAATGAGCAGTTCTTC. Translated, it gives CAASDPGEVGDNEQFF.

V gene TRBV3-1 combines with J gene TRBJ2-1; 7 positions match TRBD2. CDR1 LGHDT and CDR2 YNNKEL come from the germline V gene (reference sequence). Unmatched junction bases numbered 22, after V lost 4 bases and J lost 13 bases. The CDR3 extends over 17 amino acids. The CDR3 nucleotides are TGTGCCAGCAGCCGCCAAAGCGGGACCGGGACTATAAACATTCAGTTCTTC. It is translated as CASSRQSGTGTINIQFF.

J is TRBJ2-7 and V is TRBV4-2, with a tentative D call TRBD2 (6 bases). V lost 0 bases and J 4 bases, leaving 10 bases between the germline ends. Germline assignment: CDR1 LGHNA and CDR2 YNFKEQ. The CDR3 is 14 amino acids. CDR3 sequence: CASSQDAREYEQYF. As DNA, the CDR3 is TGTGCCAGCAGCCAAGATGCTCGGGAGTACGAGCAGTACTTC.

As concerns this clonotype: A read error may be the cause here, since a much bigger clone is one base away. V usage is TRBV6-5 and J usage is TRBJ2-1, with 10 bases that match TRBD2. The germline V gene has CDR1 MNHEY and CDR2 SVGAGI. V trimming: 5 bases; J trimming: 10 bases; junction bases outside the gene matches: 8. This CDR3 has 14 residues. CDR3 DNA: TGTGCCAGCAGTCCGCCGGGGACTAGCGAGGAGCAGTTCTTC. Translation gives CASSPPGTSEEQFF.

This rearrangement joins TRBV15 to TRBJ1-1, with 8 bases identical to TRBD1. CDR1 is LNHNV and CDR2 is YYDKDF in the germline V gene (reference sequence). This CDR3 spans 13 amino acids. V lost 5 bases and J lost 6; bases outside the gene matches: 5. CDR3 region: CATSRSDRAEAFF. The CDR3 DNA follows: TGTGCCACCAGCCGGTCGGACAGGGCTGAAGCTTTCTTT.

This clonotype was seen more than once but under ten times. The chain uses TRBV20-1 and TRBJ1-1, with 7 bases aligning to TRBD1. Unmatched junction bases numbered 8, after V lost 1 base and J lost 0 bases. CDR3 length: 16 residues. Looked up from germline, CDR1 is DFQATT and CDR2 is SNEGSKA (reference sequence). The CDR3 spells CSARVSTGIVNTEAFF. The CDR3 region has the DNA TGCAGTGCTAGAGTTTCGACAGGGATCGTGAACACTGAAGCTTTCTTT.

Concerning this clonotype itself: The junction does not match germline at one end; this may be a read error. The rearrangement uses TRBV28 and TRBJ2-7; the D gene could be TRBD1 or TRBD2 (5 bases each). The CDR3 is 17 residues long. The germline CDR1 and CDR2 sequences are MDHEN and SYDVKM. The CDR3 bases are TGTGCCAGCAGTTCTAGCCATCGACGGACAAGCTCCTACGAGCGGTACTTC. Translating gives CASSSSHRRTSSYERYF. The full variable domain, completed using reference TRBV28 and TRBJ2-7, is DVKVTQSSRYLVKRTGEKVFLECVQDMDHENMFWYRQDPGLGLRLIYFSYDVKMKEKGDIPEGYSVSREKKERFSLILESASTNQTSMYLCASSSSHRRTSSYERYFGPGTRLTVT.

This clonotype has just a few counts. The chain joins TRBV20-1 to TRBJ1-2; 7 nucleotides match TRBD1. The CDR3 consists of 14 residues. With 0 bases clipped from V and 10 bases from J, the junction kept 11 bases outside the gene matches. Germline assignment: CDR1 DFQATT and CDR2 SNEGSKA (reference sequence). The CDR3 DNA reads as TGCAGTGCTAGAGATTTTTCCGGACAGGATACCTACACCTTC. Its translation is CSARDFSGQDTYTF.

V gene TRBV12-3 or TRBV12-4 combines with J gene TRBJ1-1; unclear D gene. V gave up 4 bases and J gave up 5 bases, with 14 bases separating them. There are 14 residues in the CDR3. The CDR3 is CASSYDTAGTEAFF. The CDR3 bases are TGTGCCAGCAGTTACGACACGGCGGGGACTGAAGCTTTCTTT.

V usage is TRBV10-3 and J usage is TRBJ2-1, with 7 bases lining up with TRBD2. CDR3 size: 14 residues. V shed 7 bases and J 3 bases; nucleotides not matched to a gene: 6. The germline V gene has CDR1 ENHRY and CDR2 SYGVKD. Here the CDR3 reads CAIKGGSGYNEQFF. In nucleotides, the CDR3 is TGTGCCATCAAGGGCGGGAGCGGCTACAATGAGCAGTTCTTC.

The genes are TRBV2 and TRBJ1-5, with D perhaps TRBD1 (5 bases). The V and J ends lost 6 bases and 1 base respectively, with 10 bases between them. CDR3 length: 14 residues. CDR1 and CDR2 (germline): SNHLY, FYNNEI. The CDR3 protein is CASRTGGSNQPQHF. CDR3 sequence (DNA): TGTGCCAGCAGGACGGGGGGAAGCAATCAGCCCCAGCATTTT.